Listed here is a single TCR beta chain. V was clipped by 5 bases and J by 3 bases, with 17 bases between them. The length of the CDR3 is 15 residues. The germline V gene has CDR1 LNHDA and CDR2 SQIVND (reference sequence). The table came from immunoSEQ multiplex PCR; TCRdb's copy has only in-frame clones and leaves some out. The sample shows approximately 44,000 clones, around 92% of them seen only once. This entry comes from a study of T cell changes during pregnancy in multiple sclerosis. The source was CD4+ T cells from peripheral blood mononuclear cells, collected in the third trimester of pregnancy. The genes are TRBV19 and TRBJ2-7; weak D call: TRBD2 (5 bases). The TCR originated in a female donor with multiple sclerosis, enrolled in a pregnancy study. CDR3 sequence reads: CASSPSPTRDYEQYF. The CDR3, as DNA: TGTGCCAGTAGTCCTAGTCCTACGAGGGACTACGAGCAGTACTTC. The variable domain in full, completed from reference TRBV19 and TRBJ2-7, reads DGGITQSPKYLFRKEGQNVTLSCEQNLNHDAMYWYRQDPGQGLRLIYYSQIVNDFQKGDIAEGYSVSREKKESFPLTVTSAQKNPTAFYLCASSPSPTRDYEQYFGPGTRLTVT.